This entry lists 18 T cell receptor beta chains sequenced from one sample in a study of T cell changes during pregnancy in multiple sclerosis. The table came from immunoSEQ multiplex PCR; TCRdb's copy has only in-frame clones and leaves some out. The sample has some 18,000 clones; 75% to 90% are singletons. Sequencing used CD8+ T cells from peripheral blood mononuclear cells, obtained in the third trimester of pregnancy. These receptor sequences come from a female donor in good health, enrolled as a control in a pregnancy study.

The chain links TRBV7-8 to TRBJ2-7, with 7 positions matching TRBD1. The germline V gene has CDR1 SGHVS and CDR2 FQNEAQ. The length of the CDR3 is 13 residues. The V segment lost 5 bases and the J segment 3 bases; nucleotides outside the gene matches: 4. This CDR3 is CASSIDRVYEQYF. The DNA of the CDR3 is TGTGCCAGCAGCATCGACAGGGTCTACGAGCAGTACTTC.

The V gene is TRBV7-9, the J gene TRBJ2-7; the match to TRBD2 covers 7 bases. The CDR3 sequence is 14 residues long. The V segment lost 5 bases and the J segment 0 bases; nucleotides outside the gene matches: 4. Germline values: CDR1 SEHNR, CDR2 FQNEAQ (reference sequence). The CDR3 is CASSGGGSSYEQYF. CDR3 nucleotides: TGTGCCAGCAGCGGGGGGGGGAGCTCCTACGAGCAGTACTTC.

J is TRBJ2-5 and V is TRBV7-6; 8 bases align to TRBD1. The CDR3 contains 15 residues. J lost 6 bases, V lost 0 bases, and 6 bases had no gene match. Germline lookup yields CDR1 SGHVS and CDR2 FNYEAQ. CDR3 DNA sequence: TGTGCCAGCAGCTTAGCGGGACAGGAGGGAAAGACCCAGTACTTC. Residues: CASSLAGQEGKTQYF.

This clone was seen only a few times. The chain has TRBV6-4 and TRBJ2-1; 7 nucleotides align to TRBD1. Trimming removed 5 bases from V and 6 bases from J; junction bases left unmatched: 4. Germline assignment: CDR1 MRHNA and CDR2 SNTAGT. CDR3 size: 13 residues. The CDR3 nucleotides are TGTGCCAGCAGTAAGGGGGCCGCCAATGAGCAGTTCTTC. As protein: CASSKGAANEQFF.

V usage is TRBV4-2 and J usage is TRBJ2-3, with D perhaps matching TRBD2 (7 bases). The germline V and J ends were trimmed by 1 base and 5 bases, with 13 bases remaining between them. The CDR3 runs 15 residues. CDR1 is LGHNA and CDR2 is YNFKEQ in the germline V gene. The CDR3 DNA is TGTGCCAGCAGCCAAGGAGGGGGGGCCAAAGATACGCAGTATTTT. It translates to CASSQGGGAKDTQYF.

This clone was recorded a few times. This sequence joins TRBV28 and TRBJ1-6; no clear D gene. The germline gives CDR1 MDHEN, CDR2 SYDVKM. This CDR3 spans 14 amino acids. Trimming left V 5 bases short and J 10 bases short, with 15 bases between. DNA of the CDR3: TGTGCCAGCAGTCTCAACGGGGTGGGGTCACCCCTCCACTTT. Translation gives CASSLNGVGSPLHF.

The chain uses TRBV28 and TRBJ2-7; TRBD1 matches 7 bases. CDR1 MDHEN and CDR2 SYDVKM come from the germline V gene. Trimming removed 10 bases from V and 0 bases from J; junction bases left unmatched: 9. The CDR3 is 14 amino acids. The CDR3 nucleotides are TGTGCCACCACCTCAGGGACAGCCTCCTACGAGCAGTACTTC. This gives the protein CATTSGTASYEQYF.

V and J are TRBV27 and TRBJ1-5; no definite D call. The CDR3 is 17 residues long. Germline lookup yields CDR1 MNHEY and CDR2 SMNVEV (reference sequence). V was cut by 6 bases and J by 5 bases, with 23 bases left in between. The CDR3 loop reads CASSPSHHRAGHQPQHF. CDR3 in DNA: TGTGCCAGCAGCCCATCACACCACCGGGCGGGTCATCAGCCCCAGCATTTT.

The chain has TRBV29-1 and TRBJ2-7, with 7 bases identical to TRBD2. Germline V gene sequence: CDR1 SQVTM, CDR2 ANQGSEA. Trimming removed 7 bases from V and 1 base from J; junction bases left unmatched: 7. This CDR3 comprises 13 residues. The CDR3 loop reads CSALWGGSYEQYF. Written as DNA, the CDR3 is TGCAGCGCGCTTTGGGGGGGTTCCTACGAGCAGTACTTC.

The gene calls are TRBV10-3 and TRBJ1-2; 7 bases are shared with TRBD1. From germline, CDR1 is ENHRY and CDR2 SYGVKD. The ends lost 7 bases at V and 3 bases at J; junction bases unmatched: 11. The CDR3 is 15 amino acids. Written as DNA, the CDR3 is TGTGCCATCACTGGAGAACAGGGGTTTGACTATGGCTACACCTTC. Its protein product is CAITGEQGFDYGYTF.

With regard to this clone: One end of the junction is discordant with germline, which a read error may explain. The chain has TRBV27 and TRBJ2-3; 9 bases match TRBD2. CDR1 MNHEY and CDR2 SMNVEV come from the germline V gene (reference sequence). CDR3 length: 16 residues. The CDR3 loop is CASSPLAGAGTGTQYF. In DNA form, the CDR3 reads TGTGCCAGCAGTCCCTTAGCGGGGGCCGGCACAGGTACGCAGTATTTT.

This chain joins TRBV15 and TRBJ1-1; D is possibly TRBD1 (6 bases). CDR1 LNHNV and CDR2 YYDKDF come from the germline V gene (reference sequence). Trimming took off 0 bases at V and 4 bases at J, with 9 bases between the two ends. The CDR3 is made up of 14 amino acids. CDR3 region: CATSREGGVTEAFF. CDR3 sequence (DNA): TGTGCCACCAGCAGAGAAGGGGGGGTCACTGAAGCTTTCTTT.

The V and J genes are TRBV15 and TRBJ1-5; no definite D call. The CDR3 totals 15 residues. V was trimmed by 0 bases and J by 4 bases, leaving 10 bases between them. Germline lookup yields CDR1 LNHNV and CDR2 YYDKDF (reference sequence). The chain's CDR3 is CATSRDSGFNQPQHF. The CDR3 DNA reads TGTGCCACCAGCAGAGATTCAGGCTTTAATCAGCCCCAGCATTTT.

This clone was recorded only once. This sequence joins TRBV28 and TRBJ1-1; tentative D call: TRBD1 (5 bases). Trimming removed 5 bases from V and 1 base from J, with 14 bases in between. The germline V gene has CDR1 MDHEN and CDR2 SYDVKM. This CDR3 comprises 15 residues. CDR3 coding DNA: TGTGCCAGCAGTCTTATGGGGGAGGCGAACACTGAAGCTTTCTTT. Translating gives CASSLMGEANTEAFF.

This chain links TRBV2 with TRBJ1-1; TRBD1 might be the D (5 bases). Trimming removed 2 bases from V and 3 bases from J, with 10 bases in between. CDR1 is SNHLY and CDR2 is FYNNEI in the germline V gene. This CDR3 has 14 amino acids. The CDR3 loop is CASSENAGDTEAFF. The DNA of the CDR3 is TGTGCCAGCAGTGAAAACGCGGGGGACACTGAAGCTTTCTTT.

This clone has just one count. The rearrangement joins TRBV4-1 to TRBJ2-1; TRBD2 aligns across 12 bases. The CDR3 is 18 residues long. With V trimmed by 1 base and J by 0 bases, 4 bases remained unmatched. Germline V gene sequence: CDR1 MGHRA, CDR2 YSYEKL. CDR3: CASSQGLAGENSYNEQFF. CDR3 nucleotides: TGCGCCAGCAGCCAAGGACTAGCGGGAGAGAACTCCTACAATGAGCAGTTCTTC.

The chain combines TRBV5-6 with TRBJ2-5; D gene unclear. The germline V gene encodes CDR1 SGHDT and CDR2 YYEEEE. Trimming removed 0 bases at V and 1 base at J, with 7 bases between. The CDR3 is 14 amino acids. The CDR3 coding sequence is TGTGCCAGCAGCTTGGGGCCATCCCAAGAGACCCAGTACTTC. Its translation is CASSLGPSQETQYF.

V gene TRBV28 combines with J gene TRBJ2-3, with D possibly matching TRBD2 (6 bases). CDR3 size: 15 residues. Looked up from germline, CDR1 is MDHEN and CDR2 is SYDVKM. The germline V and J ends were trimmed by 3 bases and 2 bases, with 12 bases remaining between them. The CDR3 is CASSLRGRDTDTQYF. The CDR3 DNA reads as TGTGCCAGCAGTTTGAGAGGGCGGGACACAGATACGCAGTATTTT.